This is a list of T cell receptor beta chains from one sample in a study of T-cell memory formation after mild COVID-19. TCRdb used MiXCR to reprocess the 5' RACE reads, holding one entry per CDR3 protein. Counted here are some 410,000 distinct CDR3 sequences, less than 25% occurring once; the ten biggest clones make up over 10%. Sequenced material: PBMCs or a T cell subset sorted from them (not recorded which). These receptors all stem from an adult woman who had mild COVID-19 (a few samples of this study predate the infection). Cell type and time point are not known. Both conserved end residues are trimmed from each CDR3.

j_call	v_call	cdr3_aa
TRBJ2-2	TRBV5-4	ASRIGSGGHTGELF
TRBJ1-5	TRBV24-1	ATSDSTRGGQPQH
TRBJ2-7	TRBV12-5	ASAWGSYEQY
TRBJ2-3	TRBV5-1	ASSFTLGDTQY
TRBJ2-1	TRBV13	ASSLEVAREQF
TRBJ2-7	TRBV25-1	ASSEEGGGLSYEQY
TRBJ2-7	TRBV27	ASSFIDSDYEQY
TRBJ2-1	TRBV7-3	ASSKRGGSYNEQF
TRBJ1-5	TRBV4-1	ASSQDDVDNQPQH
TRBJ1-5	TRBV29-1	SVGGNSNQPQH
TRBJ1-4	TRBV18	ASSPRETNEKLF
TRBJ1-2	TRBV12-3/TRBV12-4	ASSLEAHYGYT
TRBJ2-7	TRBV7-6	ASSDRYEQY
TRBJ2-2	TRBV4-2	ASSPGPTGELF
TRBJ2-1	TRBV7-9	ASSLGLAGV
TRBJ2-1	TRBV7-9	ASSLALGLADYNEQF
TRBJ1-2	TRBV12-3/TRBV12-4	ASSEVGYNNYGYT
TRBJ2-1	TRBV7-9	ASSPSGTSYNEQF
TRBJ2-5	TRBV5-6	ASSLASRVETQY
TRBJ2-4	TRBV7-2	ASSLVGLAGVGSKNIQY
TRBJ1-2	TRBV12-3/TRBV12-4	ASSLGETGYT
TRBJ1-3	TRBV20-1	SAVQASSGNTIY
TRBJ2-2	TRBV20-1	SARMRLAGGNTGELF
TRBJ2-7	TRBV6-5	ASSQREGYEQY
TRBJ2-5	TRBV7-2	ASSPRTLSETQY
TRBJ2-1	TRBV29-1	SVEGSSGRYHEQF
TRBJ2-3	TRBV11-2	ASSPQGPNSNTDTQY
TRBJ1-3	TRBV2	ASSEEGVSGNTIY
TRBJ1-1	TRBV13	ASSFGSSRAF
TRBJ2-7	TRBV20-1	SASRPGQAFAYDYEQY
TRBJ1-3	TRBV21-1	ASPRDRGSYSGNTIY
TRBJ2-3	TRBV21-1	ASSRRREGTDTQY
TRBJ2-1	TRBV4-3	ASSQEPRVVNEQF
TRBJ2-7	TRBV5-1	ASIKNPYEAGEDEQY
TRBJ1-1	TRBV15	ATSRVLGIEAF
TRBJ2-1	TRBV5-6	ASSSVTYNEQF
TRBJ2-7	TRBV4-1	ASSREPGLAGGDEQY
TRBJ2-7	TRBV5-1	ASSPQPGRTAYEQY
TRBJ2-1	TRBV29-1	SVVEGAGASLQF
TRBJ1-1	TRBV7-6	ASSHTPAGANTEAF
TRBJ2-2	TRBV30	AWSVGGGGELF
TRBJ2-7	TRBV27	ASSLSGTGDEQY
TRBJ2-3	TRBV9	ASTDGTDTDTQY
TRBJ2-2	TRBV2	ASRGTHSTGELF
TRBJ2-2	TRBV20-1	SAGEGGTGELF
TRBJ2-3	TRBV5-1	ASSLALATSSTDTQY
TRBJ2-1	TRBV2	ASRDYSYNEQF
TRBJ2-1	TRBV6-1	ASLFTPGLAGYEQF
TRBJ2-2	TRBV18	ASSPRDGRRELF
TRBJ2-2	TRBV11-3	ASSFKRANTGELF
TRBJ1-4	TRBV6-2/TRBV6-3	ASTRTGGNEKLF
TRBJ2-1	TRBV7-2	ASSLDLGRIYNEQF
TRBJ2-3	TRBV12-3/TRBV12-4	ASTSGGTSSTDTQY
TRBJ2-7	TRBV5-6	ASRRGRRNTYEQY